The next 3 T cell receptor beta chains were all read from a single sample in a study of shared clonotypes between healthy human individuals. Produced via immunoSEQ multiplex PCR; TCRdb's table is partial and in-frame only. The sample consists of about 2,500,000 clones, around nine tenths of them appearing once. The sequencing input was naive CD4+ T cells sorted from blood. This sample's subset: CD45RA+ positively selected. The source of these receptors is a man between 18 and 29 years old in good health.

The rearrangement links TRBV19 to TRBJ1-2; 7 nucleotides match TRBD1. With V trimmed by 5 bases and J by 4 bases, 7 bases remained unmatched. The CDR3 length is 14 residues. Germline loops: CDR1 LNHDA, CDR2 SQIVND (reference sequence). The CDR3, as DNA: TGTGCCAGTAGTGTCCGGACAGGACCCTATGGCTACACCTTC. It is translated as CASSVRTGPYGYTF. The variable domain in full, completed from reference TRBV19 and TRBJ1-2, reads DGGITQSPKYLFRKEGQNVTLSCEQNLNHDAMYWYRQDPGQGLRLIYYSQIVNDFQKGDIAEGYSVSREKKESFPLTVTSAQKNPTAFYLCASSVRTGPYGYTFGSGTRLTVV.

The V and J genes are TRBV28 and TRBJ1-5; the D is unclear. Germline CDR1 is MDHEN and CDR2 is SYDVKM. V lost 2 bases, J lost 6 bases, and 11 bases lay in between. CDR3 length: 14 residues. The CDR3 DNA reads as TGTGCCAGCAGTTTAGAGATAGAGGGTCAGCCCCAGCATTTT. Translated: CASSLEIEGQPQHF.

This clone showed up just once. Other DNA sequences in the sample encode the same CDR3. The chain is built from TRBV5-1 and TRBJ2-5; 8 bases align to TRBD1. V was pared by 0 bases and J by 5 bases, with 6 bases of the junction left unmatched. The CDR3 loop spans 15 amino acids. Germline loops: CDR1 SGHRS, CDR2 YFSETQ. The CDR3 DNA is TGCGCCAGCAGCTTGGTGGCAGGGGGCATCGAGACCCAGTACTTC. Residues: CASSLVAGGIETQYF.